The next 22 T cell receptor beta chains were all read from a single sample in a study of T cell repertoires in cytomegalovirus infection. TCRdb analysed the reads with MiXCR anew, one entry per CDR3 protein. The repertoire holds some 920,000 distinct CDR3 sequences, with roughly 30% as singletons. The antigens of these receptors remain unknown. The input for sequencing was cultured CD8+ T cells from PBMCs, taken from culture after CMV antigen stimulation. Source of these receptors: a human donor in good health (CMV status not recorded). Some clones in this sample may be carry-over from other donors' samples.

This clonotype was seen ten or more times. The CDR3 DNA sequence: TGTGCCAGCAGCTTAGCGCTAGGGGCCTTCGAGGGCACTGAAGCTTTCTTT. As protein: CASSLALGAFEGTEAFF. The gene calls are TRBV7-9 and TRBJ1-1, with a tentative D call TRBD1 (5 bases). Trimming left V 0 bases short and J 4 bases short, with 18 bases between. This CDR3 spans 17 amino acids. The germline CDR1 and CDR2 sequences are SEHNR and FQNEAQ (reference sequence). Full variable domain (remainder filled in from reference TRBV7-9 and TRBJ1-1): DTGVSQNPRHKITKRGQNVTFRCDPISEHNRLYWYRQTLGQGPEFLTYFQNEAQLEKSRLLSDRFSAERPKGSFSTLEIQRTEQGDSAMYLCASSLALGAFEGTEAFFGQGTRLTVV.

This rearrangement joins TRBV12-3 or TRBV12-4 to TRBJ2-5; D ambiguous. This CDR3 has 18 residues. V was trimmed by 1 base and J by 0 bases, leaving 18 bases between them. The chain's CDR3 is CASSLESQHNLYQETQYF. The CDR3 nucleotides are TGTGCCAGCAGTTTAGAGTCACAACATAATCTGTACCAAGAGACCCAGTACTTC.

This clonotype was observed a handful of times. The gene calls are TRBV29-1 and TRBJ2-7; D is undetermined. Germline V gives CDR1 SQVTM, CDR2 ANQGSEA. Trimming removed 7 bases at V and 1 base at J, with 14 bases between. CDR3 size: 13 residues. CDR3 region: CSALPDGSYEQYF. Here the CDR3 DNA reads TGCAGCGCCTTACCGGACGGGTCCTACGAGCAGTACTTC.

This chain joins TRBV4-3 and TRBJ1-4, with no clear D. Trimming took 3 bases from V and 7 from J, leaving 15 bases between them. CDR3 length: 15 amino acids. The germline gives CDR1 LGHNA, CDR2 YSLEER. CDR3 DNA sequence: TGCGCCAGCAGCCACCCACACGAGGAAGGTGAAAAACTGTTTTTT. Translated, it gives CASSHPHEEGEKLFF.

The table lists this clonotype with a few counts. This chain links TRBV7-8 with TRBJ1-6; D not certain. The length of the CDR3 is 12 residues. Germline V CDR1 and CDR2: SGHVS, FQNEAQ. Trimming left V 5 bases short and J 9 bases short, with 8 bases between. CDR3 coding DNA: TGTGCCAGCAGCGTGGGCAGTTCACCCCTCCACTTT. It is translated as CASSVGSSPLHF.

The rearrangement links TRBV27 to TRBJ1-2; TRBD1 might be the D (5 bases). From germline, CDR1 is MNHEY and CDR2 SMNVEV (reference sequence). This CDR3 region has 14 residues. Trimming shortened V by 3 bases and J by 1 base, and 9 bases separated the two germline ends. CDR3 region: CASSFVQGNYGYTF. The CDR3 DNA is TGTGCCAGCAGTTTCGTCCAGGGTAACTATGGCTACACCTTC.

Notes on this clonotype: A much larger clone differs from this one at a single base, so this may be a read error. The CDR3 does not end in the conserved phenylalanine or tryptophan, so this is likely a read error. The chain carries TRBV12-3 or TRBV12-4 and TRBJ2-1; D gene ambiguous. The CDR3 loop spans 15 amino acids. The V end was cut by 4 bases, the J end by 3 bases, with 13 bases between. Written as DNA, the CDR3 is TGTGCCAGCAGTTACGCTGCGAGTTACTACAATGAGCAGTTCTCC. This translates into CASSYAASYYNEQFS.

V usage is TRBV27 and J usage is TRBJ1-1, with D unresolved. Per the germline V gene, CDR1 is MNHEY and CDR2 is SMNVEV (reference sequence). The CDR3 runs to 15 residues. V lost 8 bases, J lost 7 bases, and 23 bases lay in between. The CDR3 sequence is CASYQLRGRYYEAFF. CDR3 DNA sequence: TGTGCCAGCTATCAGCTTCGAGGGAGATACTATGAAGCTTTCTTT.

The DNA of the CDR3 is TGCAGCGTTCACGGGGCCTATGGCTACACCTTC. This codes for CSVHGAYGYTF. The chain has TRBV29-1 and TRBJ1-2; a weak D match, TRBD1 (5 bases). The germline V gene has CDR1 SQVTM and CDR2 ANQGSEA. V was clipped by 5 bases and J by 4 bases, with 8 bases between them. This CDR3 has 11 residues. Supplemented by reference TRBV29-1 and TRBJ1-2, the full variable domain reads SAVISQKPSRDICQRGTSLTIQCQVDSQVTMMFWYRQQPGQSLTLIATANQGSEATYESGFVIDKFPISRPNLTFSTLTVSNMSPEDSSIYLCSVHGAYGYTFGSGTRLTVV.

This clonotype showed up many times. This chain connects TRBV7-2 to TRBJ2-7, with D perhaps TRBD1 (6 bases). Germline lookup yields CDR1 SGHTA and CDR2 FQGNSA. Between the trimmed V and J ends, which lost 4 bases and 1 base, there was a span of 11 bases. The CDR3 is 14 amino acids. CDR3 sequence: CASSSGQGSYEQYV. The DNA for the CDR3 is TGTGCCAGCAGCTCAGGCCAGGGGTCCTACGAGCAGTACGTC.

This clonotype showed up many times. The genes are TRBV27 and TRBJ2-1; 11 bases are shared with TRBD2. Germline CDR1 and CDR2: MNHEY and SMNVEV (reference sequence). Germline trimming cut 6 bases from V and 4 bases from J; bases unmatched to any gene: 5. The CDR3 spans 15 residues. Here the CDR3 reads CASSSGTSGYNEQFF. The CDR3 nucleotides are TGTGCCAGCAGCTCCGGGACTAGCGGTTACAATGAGCAGTTCTTC.

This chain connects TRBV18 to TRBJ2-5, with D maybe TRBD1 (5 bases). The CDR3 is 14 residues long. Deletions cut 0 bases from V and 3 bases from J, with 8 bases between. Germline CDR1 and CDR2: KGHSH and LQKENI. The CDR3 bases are TGTGCCAGCTCACCACCGGCAGGGAAAGAGACCCAGTACTTC. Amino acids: CASSPPAGKETQYF.

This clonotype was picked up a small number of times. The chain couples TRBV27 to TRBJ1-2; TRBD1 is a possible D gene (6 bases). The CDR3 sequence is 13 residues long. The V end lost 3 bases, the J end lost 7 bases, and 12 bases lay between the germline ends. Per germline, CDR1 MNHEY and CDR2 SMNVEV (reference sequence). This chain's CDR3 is CASSFEGVGGYTF. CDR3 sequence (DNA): TGTGCCAGCAGTTTCGAGGGGGTCGGTGGCTACACCTTC.

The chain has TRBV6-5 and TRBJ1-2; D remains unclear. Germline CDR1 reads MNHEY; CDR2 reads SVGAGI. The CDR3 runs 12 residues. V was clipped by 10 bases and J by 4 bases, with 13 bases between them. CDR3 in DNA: TGTGCCATCCGATCAAACTCCTATGGCTACACCTTC. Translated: CAIRSNSYGYTF.

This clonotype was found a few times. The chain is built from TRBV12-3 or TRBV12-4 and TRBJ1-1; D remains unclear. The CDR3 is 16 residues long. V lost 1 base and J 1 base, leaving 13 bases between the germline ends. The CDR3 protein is CASSLEFGEWNTEAFF. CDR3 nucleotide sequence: TGTGCCAGCAGTTTAGAATTTGGGGAATGGAACACTGAAGCTTTCTTT.

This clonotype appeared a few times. The CDR3 coding sequence is TGTGCCAGTAGTATCCGGGACAGGGGCAGCGAGACCCAGTACTTC. Its protein is CASSIRDRGSETQYF. The gene calls are TRBV19 and TRBJ2-5; 10 nucleotides align to TRBD1. From germline, CDR1 is LNHDA and CDR2 SQIVND (reference sequence). V gave up 3 bases and J gave up 5 bases; unmatched junction bases: 6. The CDR3 is 15 residues long.

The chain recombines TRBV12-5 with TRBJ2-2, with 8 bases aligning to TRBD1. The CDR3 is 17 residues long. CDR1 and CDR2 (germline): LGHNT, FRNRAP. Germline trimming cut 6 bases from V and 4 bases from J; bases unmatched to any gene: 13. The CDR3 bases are TGTGCTAGTGGCCTGATCTTGGACAGGGCCTTCACCGGGGAGCTGTTTTTT. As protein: CASGLILDRAFTGELFF.

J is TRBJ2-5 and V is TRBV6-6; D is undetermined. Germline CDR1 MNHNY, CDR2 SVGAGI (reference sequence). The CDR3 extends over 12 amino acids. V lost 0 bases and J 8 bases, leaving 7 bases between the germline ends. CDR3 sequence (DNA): TGTGCCAGCAGTTACTCCGGGCGTACCCAGTACTTC. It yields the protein CASSYSGRTQYF.

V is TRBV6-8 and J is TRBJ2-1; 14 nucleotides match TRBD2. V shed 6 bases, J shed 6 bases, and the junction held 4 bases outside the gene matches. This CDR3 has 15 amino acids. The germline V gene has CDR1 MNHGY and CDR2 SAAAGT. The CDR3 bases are TGTGCCAGCAGCCATGGACTAGCGGGGGGCAATGAGCAGTTCTTC. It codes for CASSHGLAGGNEQFF.

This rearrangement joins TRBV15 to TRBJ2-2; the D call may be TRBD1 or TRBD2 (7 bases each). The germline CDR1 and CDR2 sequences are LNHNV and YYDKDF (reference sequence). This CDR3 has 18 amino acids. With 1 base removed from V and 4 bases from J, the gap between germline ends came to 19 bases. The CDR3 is CATSRVRGEGASTGELFF. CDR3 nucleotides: TGTGCCACCAGCAGAGTTCGGGGGGAGGGGGCGTCCACCGGGGAGCTGTTTTTT. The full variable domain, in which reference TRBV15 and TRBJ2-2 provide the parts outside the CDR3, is DAMVIQNPRYQVTQFGKPVTLSCSQTLNHNVMYWYQQKSSQAPKLLFHYYDKDFNNEADTPDNFQSRRPNTSFCFLDIRSPGLGDTAMYLCATSRVRGEGASTGELFFGEGSRLTVL.

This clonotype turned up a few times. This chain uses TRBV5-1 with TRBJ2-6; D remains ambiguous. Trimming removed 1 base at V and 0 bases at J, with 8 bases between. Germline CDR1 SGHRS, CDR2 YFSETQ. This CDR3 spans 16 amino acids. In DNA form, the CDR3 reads TGCGCCAGCAGCTTGTTTGGGAACTCTGGGGCCAACGTCCTGACTTTC. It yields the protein CASSLFGNSGANVLTF.

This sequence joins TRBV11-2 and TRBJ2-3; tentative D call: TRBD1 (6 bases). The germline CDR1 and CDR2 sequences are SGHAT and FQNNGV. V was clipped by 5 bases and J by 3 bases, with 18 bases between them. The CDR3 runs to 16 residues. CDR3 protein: CASSPWTPQGTDTQYF. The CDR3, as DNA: TGTGCCAGCAGCCCCTGGACCCCCCAGGGGACAGATACGCAGTATTTT.